Below are 32 T cell receptor beta chains sequenced from a single sample in a study of Ad26.COV2.S vaccination and SARS-CoV-2 variants. Clones were read by immunoSEQ multiplex PCR, and TCRdb kept only the in-frame ones, dropping some. The table has about 420,000 clones, approximately 90% seen once. Specified treatment: roughly 19 received Ad26.COV2.S at low or high dose, single or two shots; five or six received placebo; per-sample allocation not given. Specimens were obtained on day 63 following the first vaccine or placebo injection. Material: peripheral blood, obtained in a trial of Ad26.COV2.S vaccine versus placebo. These receptors all come from a person aged 18-65 years who received the Ad26.COV2.S COVID-19 vaccine or a placebo.

This clone was seen more than once but under ten times. The J gene is TRBJ2-2, the V gene TRBV6-1; TRBD2 aligns across 9 bases. The length of the CDR3 is 17 residues. Germline V gives CDR1 MNHNS, CDR2 SASEGT. Trimming removed 3 bases from V and 6 bases from J; junction bases left unmatched: 11. The CDR3 here is CASSDQGAGGYPGELFF. The CDR3 DNA reads as TGTGCCAGCAGTGATCAGGGCGCGGGAGGGTACCCCGGGGAGCTGTTTTTT.

In this sample, this clone turned up a few times. V is TRBV6-2 or TRBV6-3 and J is TRBJ2-7; unclear D gene. The V end was cut by 2 bases, the J end by 5 bases, with 4 bases between. CDR3 size: 11 residues. Germline V gives CDR1 MNHEY, CDR2 SVGEGT. The CDR3 region has the DNA TGTGCCAGCAGTTACCTCGACGAGCAGTACTTC. Translation: CASSYLDEQYF.

The CDR3 loop reads CAWRRGDEKLFF. In DNA form, the CDR3 reads TGTGCCTGGAGGCGGGGGGATGAAAAACTGTTTTTT. The chain has TRBV30 and TRBJ1-4, with D tentatively TRBD1 (5 bases). Germline CDR1 reads GTSNPN; CDR2 reads SVGIG (reference sequence). Trimming took off 3 bases at V and 6 bases at J, with 8 bases between the two ends. This CDR3 is built from 12 residues. The full variable domain, in which reference TRBV30 and TRBJ1-4 provide the parts outside the CDR3, is SQTIHQWPATLVQPVGSPLSLECTVEGTSNPNLYWYRQAAGRGLQLLFYSVGIGQISSEVPQNLSASRPQDRQFILSSKKLLLSDSGFYLCAWRRGDEKLFFGSGTQLSVL.

V is TRBV6-2 or TRBV6-3 and J is TRBJ1-5; D remains unclear. Germline V gene data show CDR1 as MNHEY and CDR2 as SVGEGT. The CDR3 runs 17 residues. Deletions cut 0 bases from V and 1 base from J, with 13 bases between. CDR3 region: CASSYSGYLGSNQPQHF. For the CDR3, the DNA is TGTGCCAGCAGTTACTCAGGGTACTTGGGGAGCAATCAGCCCCAGCATTTT.

J is TRBJ2-1 and V is TRBV27; 14 nucleotides agree with TRBD2. Germline values: CDR1 MNHEY, CDR2 SMNVEV (reference sequence). The CDR3 length is 18 residues. J gave up 8 bases and V 5 bases, and 14 bases lay outside the gene matches. The CDR3 nucleotides read TGTGCCAGCAGTCTAACGGGACTAGCGGGGGACCTTGGGGATGAGCAGTTCTTC. Its protein product is CASSLTGLAGDLGDEQFF.

The chain uses TRBV15 and TRBJ1-5; 8 bases are a match to TRBD1. J was trimmed by 4 bases and V by 1 base; bases with no gene match: 9. The germline V gene has CDR1 LNHNV and CDR2 YYDKDF (reference sequence). This CDR3 contains 17 residues. The CDR3 nucleotides read TGTGCCACCAGCAGAGTGGGGGCAGGGGGCTTGAATCAGCCCCAGCATTTT. Translating it yields CATSRVGAGGLNQPQHF. Complete variable domain (other parts from reference TRBV15 and TRBJ1-5): DAMVIQNPRYQVTQFGKPVTLSCSQTLNHNVMYWYQQKSSQAPKLLFHYYDKDFNNEADTPDNFQSRRPNTSFCFLDIRSPGLGDTAMYLCATSRVGAGGLNQPQHFGDGTRLSIL.

V gene TRBV9 combines with J gene TRBJ1-1; 7 nucleotides line up with TRBD1. The CDR3 sequence is 14 residues long. The J segment lost 6 bases and the V segment lost 0 bases, leaving 5 bases of the junction unmatched. Germline CDR1 is SGDLS and CDR2 is YYNGEE. Written as DNA, the CDR3 is TGTGCCAGCAGCGTAGCGAAAGGGGGCCCTGAAGCTTTCTTT. It translates to CASSVAKGGPEAFF.

The chain uses TRBV6-5 and TRBJ2-7; tentatively, D is TRBD1 or TRBD2 (5 bases each). The CDR3 totals 15 residues. The germline V gene has CDR1 MNHEY and CDR2 SVGAGI. Deletions cut 5 bases from V and 2 bases from J, with 16 bases between. The DNA for the CDR3 is TGTGCCAGCAGTCGGCGATGGGACCAAGCCTACGAGCAGTACTTC. It encodes CASSRRWDQAYEQYF.

The chain is built from TRBV2 and TRBJ2-3; D is perhaps TRBD1 (5 bases). The germline CDR1 and CDR2 sequences are SNHLY and FYNNEI. Deletions cut 5 bases from V and 5 bases from J, with 14 bases between. This CDR3 is built from 14 residues. Here the CDR3 DNA reads TGTGCCAGCAGTCCCGGACACGCCGAAGATACGCAGTATTTT. This gives the protein CASSPGHAEDTQYF.

In this sample, this clone turned up once. V usage is TRBV18 and J usage is TRBJ1-1, with D unclear. The CDR3 totals 17 residues. Germline V gives CDR1 KGHSH, CDR2 LQKENI. Deletions cut 2 bases from V and 1 base from J, with 17 bases between. This chain's CDR3 is CASSPNHAAGTNTEAFF. CDR3 sequence (DNA): TGTGCCAGCTCACCAAATCATGCGGCGGGTACGAACACTGAAGCTTTCTTT.

The chain is built from TRBV6-5 and TRBJ1-5; D is unclear. Looked up from germline, CDR1 is MNHEY and CDR2 is SVGAGI. There are 13 residues in the CDR3. Trimming cost V 4 bases and J 9 bases, with 13 bases left between them. CDR3 in DNA: TGTGCCAGCAGTTGGGGAGTGGGTGGGCCCCAGCATTTT. As protein: CASSWGVGGPQHF.

The chain has TRBV19 and TRBJ2-7; D tentatively reads TRBD1 or TRBD2 (6 bases each). V was pared by 3 bases and J by 0 bases, with 12 bases between. The CDR3 loop spans 15 amino acids. Germline CDR1 reads LNHDA; CDR2 reads SQIVND (reference sequence). The CDR3: CASSMRGEISYEQYF. The CDR3, as DNA: TGTGCCAGTAGTATGAGGGGGGAGATCTCCTACGAGCAGTACTTC.

This chain joins TRBV28 and TRBJ1-4; D not certain. There are 13 residues in the CDR3. Per germline, CDR1 MDHEN and CDR2 SYDVKM. V dropped 9 bases and J dropped 8 bases, with 16 bases sitting between them. DNA for the CDR3: TGTGCCAGTCTCCCAGGAGGCAGAGAAAAACTGTTTTTT. It translates to CASLPGGREKLFF. The full variable domain, its missing parts supplied by reference TRBV28 and TRBJ1-4, is DVKVTQSSRYLVKRTGEKVFLECVQDMDHENMFWYRQDPGLGLRLIYFSYDVKMKEKGDIPEGYSVSREKKERFSLILESASTNQTSMYLCASLPGGREKLFFGSGTQLSVL.

This clone has a handful of counts. The gene calls are TRBV2 and TRBJ2-7; D possibly corresponds to TRBD1 (6 bases). The length of the CDR3 is 14 residues. Germline CDR1 is SNHLY and CDR2 is FYNNEI. Trimming shortened V by 6 bases and J by 2 bases, and 14 bases separated the two germline ends. CDR3 DNA sequence: TGTGCCAGCAGCCCTGACAGGTCGGCCTACGAGCAGTACTTC. Protein: CASSPDRSAYEQYF. The full variable domain, in which reference TRBV2 and TRBJ2-7 provide the parts outside the CDR3, is EPEVTQTPSHQVTQMGQEVILRCVPISNHLYFYWYRQILGQKVEFLVSFYNNEISEKSEIFDDQFSVERPDGSNFTLKIRSTKLEDSAMYFCASSPDRSAYEQYFGPGTRLTVT.

The chain couples TRBV6-6 to TRBJ1-2; TRBD1 might be the D (6 bases). Germline V gene lookup returns CDR1 MNHNY and CDR2 SVGAGI (reference sequence). CDR3 length: 14 amino acids. V was clipped by 2 bases and J by 11 bases, with 18 bases between them. The CDR3 here is CASSYPDSGRVYTF. CDR3 DNA sequence: TGTGCCAGCAGTTACCCGGACAGTGGGAGGGTGTACACCTTC.

The chain employs TRBV5-1 and TRBJ2-1, with a possible D match to TRBD2 (6 bases). The germline V gene has CDR1 SGHRS and CDR2 YFSETQ. This CDR3 has 15 amino acids. V dropped 0 bases and J dropped 8 bases, with 15 bases sitting between them. The CDR3 sequence is CASSLAVAGFDEQFF. In nucleotides, the CDR3 is TGCGCCAGCAGCTTGGCCGTGGCGGGGTTTGATGAGCAGTTCTTC. The full variable domain, with the rest looked up from reference TRBV5-1 and TRBJ2-1, is KAGVTQTPRYLIKTRGQQVTLSCSPISGHRSVSWYQQTPGQGLQFLFEYFSETQRNKGNFPGRFSGRQFSNSRSEMNVSTLELGDSALYLCASSLAVAGFDEQFFGPGTRLTVL.

This clone was detected once. The chain recombines TRBV10-3 with TRBJ2-1, with 10 nucleotides matching TRBD1. There are 14 residues in the CDR3. Germline assignment: CDR1 ENHRY and CDR2 SYGVKD. V lost 5 bases and J lost 5; bases outside the gene matches: 3. Written as DNA, the CDR3 is TGTGCCATCAGTCCGGGACAGGGGAACAATGAGCAGTTCTTC. Protein sequence: CAISPGQGNNEQFF.

This chain links TRBV7-2 with TRBJ2-5; TRBD1 matches at 7 bases. Unmatched junction bases numbered 3, after V lost 4 bases and J lost 1 base. Germline-derived CDR1 and CDR2 are SGHTA and FQGNSA. The CDR3 has 14 residues. This CDR3 is CASSSGQPQETQYF. The CDR3 DNA follows: TGTGCCAGCAGCTCGGGACAGCCCCAAGAGACCCAGTACTTC.

This chain connects TRBV7-9 to TRBJ1-1, with a weak D call TRBD1 (6 bases). V gave up 1 base and J gave up 4 bases, with 16 bases separating them. Germline values: CDR1 SEHNR, CDR2 FQNEAQ (reference sequence). The CDR3 length is 16 residues. The CDR3 reads CASSLVGGAGGTEAFF. The CDR3 coding sequence is TGTGCCAGCAGCTTAGTCGGGGGGGCAGGAGGCACTGAAGCTTTCTTT.

This chain joins TRBV30 and TRBJ2-1; 9 nucleotides agree with TRBD2. J gave up 3 bases and V 8 bases, and 17 bases lay outside the gene matches. The CDR3 is made up of 17 amino acids. Germline CDR1 and CDR2: GTSNPN and SVGIG (reference sequence). CDR3 DNA sequence: TGTGCCGGGACTTATCCTGGGCTAGCGGGGTACTACAATGAGCAGTTCTTC. Translating it yields CAGTYPGLAGYYNEQFF.

The chain has TRBV5-5 and TRBJ2-7, with D possibly matching TRBD1 (6 bases). Trimming shortened V by 3 bases and J by 2 bases, and 9 bases separated the two germline ends. This CDR3 is built from 13 residues. CDR1 and CDR2 from the germline V gene are SGHKS and YYEKEE (reference sequence). CDR3 loop: CASSSRDTYEQYF. CDR3 bases: TGTGCCAGCAGCTCCCGGGACACCTACGAGCAGTACTTC.

The chain recombines TRBV2 with TRBJ2-5; D is perhaps TRBD1 (6 bases). Trimming left V 1 base short and J 3 bases short, with 9 bases between. From germline, CDR1 is SNHLY and CDR2 FYNNEI. CDR3 length: 14 amino acids. CDR3 protein: CASSEEAGEETQYF. Here the CDR3 DNA reads TGTGCCAGCAGTGAAGAGGCAGGGGAAGAGACCCAGTACTTC. Combining the CDR3 with reference TRBV2 and TRBJ2-5 gives the whole variable domain EPEVTQTPSHQVTQMGQEVILRCVPISNHLYFYWYRQILGQKVEFLVSFYNNEISEKSEIFDDQFSVERPDGSNFTLKIRSTKLEDSAMYFCASSEEAGEETQYFGPGTRLLVL.

V usage is TRBV2 and J usage is TRBJ2-3, with TRBD2 identical over 9 bases. CDR3 size: 16 residues. The trim removed 2 bases at V and 1 base at J, leaving 4 bases unmatched. Looked up from germline, CDR1 is SNHLY and CDR2 is FYNNEI. The CDR3 DNA reads TGTGCCAGCAGTGAAACGGCTAGCGGGGGCACAGATACGCAGTATTTT. This translates into CASSETASGGTDTQYF.

The V gene is TRBV27, the J gene TRBJ2-7; 7 nucleotides line up with TRBD2. V gave up 6 bases and J gave up 1 base; unmatched junction bases: 6. The CDR3 runs 14 residues. CDR1 and CDR2 (germline): MNHEY, SMNVEV (reference sequence). The CDR3 region is CASSRERGSYEQYF. CDR3 bases: TGTGCCAGCAGCCGGGAGCGGGGTTCCTACGAGCAGTACTTC.

With respect to this clone: At one boundary the junction diverges from the germline segment, which might be a read error. The J gene is TRBJ2-7, the V gene TRBV11-3; 8 positions agree with TRBD2. Germline-derived CDR1 and CDR2 are SGHNT and YENEEA. The length of the CDR3 is 15 residues. The CDR3 bases are TGTGCCAGCAGCTTAGAGGCGGGGGGCCCCTACAAGCAGTACTTC. Amino acids: CASSLEAGGPYKQYF.

The chain uses TRBV10-3 and TRBJ2-1; 11 nucleotides match TRBD2. Germline trimming cut 8 bases from V and 7 bases from J; bases unmatched to any gene: 7. This CDR3 is 14 amino acids long. Per germline, CDR1 ENHRY and CDR2 SYGVKD. The CDR3 bases are TGTGCCATCTCGGCTAGCGGGGGGCCAAATGAGCAGTTCTTC. It yields the protein CAISASGGPNEQFF.

The chain is built from TRBV7-2 and TRBJ2-7, with 8 nucleotides matching TRBD2. Germline-derived CDR1 and CDR2 are SGHTA and FQGNSA. This CDR3 comprises 15 residues. V trimming: 4 bases; J trimming: 2 bases; junction bases outside the gene matches: 7. CDR3 protein: CASSSSSGGTYEQYF. CDR3 DNA sequence: TGTGCCAGCAGCTCCAGCAGCGGGGGAACCTACGAGCAGTACTTC.

The chain joins TRBV19 to TRBJ2-2, with D perhaps TRBD1 or TRBD2 (5 bases each). Germline CDR1 LNHDA, CDR2 SQIVND (reference sequence). Deletions cut 10 bases from V and 0 bases from J, with 12 bases between. The CDR3 is 14 residues long. CDR3: CATGRGTNTGELFF. The CDR3 DNA sequence: TGTGCCACGGGGCGAGGGACGAACACCGGGGAGCTGTTTTTT.

The gene calls are TRBV9 and TRBJ2-2; D is ambiguous. Germline assignment: CDR1 SGDLS and CDR2 YYNGEE. There are 15 residues in the CDR3. V shed 0 bases and J shed 2 bases, with 8 bases lying between them. CDR3 amino acids: CASSVGARNTGELFF. The DNA of the CDR3 is TGTGCCAGCAGCGTAGGAGCGAGAAACACCGGGGAGCTGTTTTTT.

V gene TRBV6-1 combines with J gene TRBJ1-2, with a weak D call TRBD1 (5 bases). There are 15 residues in the CDR3. Germline V gene lookup returns CDR1 MNHNS and CDR2 SASEGT. Trimming pared 2 bases from V and 6 bases from J, leaving 16 bases between. CDR3 protein: CASSENIGRAHGYTF. CDR3 DNA sequence: TGTGCCAGCAGTGAAAATATTGGCAGGGCCCATGGCTACACCTTC.

V usage is TRBV11-2 and J usage is TRBJ2-3; 7 bases are a match to TRBD1. CDR3 size: 16 residues. Looked up from germline, CDR1 is SGHAT and CDR2 is FQNNGV. Trimming at V came to 3 bases and at J to 5 bases, leaving 11 bases not matched to a gene. The chain's CDR3 is CASSFTGQNWGDTQYF. The CDR3 DNA reads TGTGCCAGCAGCTTCACGGGACAGAATTGGGGAGATACGCAGTATTTT.

The rearrangement links TRBV27 to TRBJ2-5; a possible D gene is TRBD1 (6 bases). This CDR3 has 14 residues. Per germline, CDR1 MNHEY and CDR2 SMNVEV (reference sequence). V shed 5 bases and J shed 2 bases, with 12 bases lying between them. The CDR3 is CASSIRTAQETQYF. As DNA, the CDR3 is TGTGCCAGCAGTATCCGGACAGCTCAAGAGACCCAGTACTTC.